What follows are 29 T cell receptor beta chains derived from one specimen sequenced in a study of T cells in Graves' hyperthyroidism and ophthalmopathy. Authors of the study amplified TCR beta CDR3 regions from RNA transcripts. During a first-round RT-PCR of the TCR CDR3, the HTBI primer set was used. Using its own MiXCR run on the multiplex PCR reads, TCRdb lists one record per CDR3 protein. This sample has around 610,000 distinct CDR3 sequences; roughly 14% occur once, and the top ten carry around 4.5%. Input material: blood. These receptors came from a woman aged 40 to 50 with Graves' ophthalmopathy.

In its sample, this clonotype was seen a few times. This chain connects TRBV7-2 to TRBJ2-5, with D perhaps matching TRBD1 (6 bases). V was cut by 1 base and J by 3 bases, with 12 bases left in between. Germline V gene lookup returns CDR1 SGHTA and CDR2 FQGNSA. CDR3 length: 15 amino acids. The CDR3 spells CASSLGGTLKETQYF. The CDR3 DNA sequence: TGTGCCAGCAGCTTAGGGGGGACACTAAAAGAGACCCAGTACTTC.

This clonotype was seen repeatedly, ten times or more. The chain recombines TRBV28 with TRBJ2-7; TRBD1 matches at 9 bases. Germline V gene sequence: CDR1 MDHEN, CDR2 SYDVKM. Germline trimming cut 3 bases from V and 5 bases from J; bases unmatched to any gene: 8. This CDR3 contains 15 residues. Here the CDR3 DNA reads TGTGCCAGCAGTTTGGTACAGGGGGCCGTGGACGAGCAGTACTTC. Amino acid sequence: CASSLVQGAVDEQYF.

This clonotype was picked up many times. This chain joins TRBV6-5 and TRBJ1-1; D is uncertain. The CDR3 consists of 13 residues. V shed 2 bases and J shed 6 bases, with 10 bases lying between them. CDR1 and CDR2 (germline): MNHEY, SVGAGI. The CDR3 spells CASSYPGSPEAFF. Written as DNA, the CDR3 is TGTGCCAGCAGTTACCCCGGATCGCCTGAAGCTTTCTTT.

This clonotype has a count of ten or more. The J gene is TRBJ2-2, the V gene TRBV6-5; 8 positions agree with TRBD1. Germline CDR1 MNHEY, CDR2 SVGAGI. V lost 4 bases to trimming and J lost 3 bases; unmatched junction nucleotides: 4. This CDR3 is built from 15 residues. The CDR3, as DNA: TGTGCCAGCAGTTCGGACAGGGCCTACACCGGGGAGCTGTTTTTT. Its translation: CASSSDRAYTGELFF.

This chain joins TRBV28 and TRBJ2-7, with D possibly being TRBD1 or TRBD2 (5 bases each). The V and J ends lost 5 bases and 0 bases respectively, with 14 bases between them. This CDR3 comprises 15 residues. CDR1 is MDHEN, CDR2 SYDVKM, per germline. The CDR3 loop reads CASSQPGRYSYEQYF. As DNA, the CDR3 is TGTGCCAGCAGTCAGCCGGGACGGTACTCCTACGAGCAGTACTTC.

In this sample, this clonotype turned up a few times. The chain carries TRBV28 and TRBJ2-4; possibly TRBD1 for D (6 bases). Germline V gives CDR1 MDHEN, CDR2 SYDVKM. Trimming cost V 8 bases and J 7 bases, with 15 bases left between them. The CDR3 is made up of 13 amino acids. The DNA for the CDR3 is TGTGCCAGCGGAGGCACAGGGATTAACATTCAGTACTTC. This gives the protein CASGGTGINIQYF.

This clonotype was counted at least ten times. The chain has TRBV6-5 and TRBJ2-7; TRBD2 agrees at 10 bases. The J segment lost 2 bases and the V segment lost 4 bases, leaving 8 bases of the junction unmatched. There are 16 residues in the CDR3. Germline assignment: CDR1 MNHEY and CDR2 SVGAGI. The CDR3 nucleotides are TGTGCCAGCAGTTCCGAGACTAGCGGGTACACCTACGAGCAGTACTTC. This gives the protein CASSSETSGYTYEQYF.

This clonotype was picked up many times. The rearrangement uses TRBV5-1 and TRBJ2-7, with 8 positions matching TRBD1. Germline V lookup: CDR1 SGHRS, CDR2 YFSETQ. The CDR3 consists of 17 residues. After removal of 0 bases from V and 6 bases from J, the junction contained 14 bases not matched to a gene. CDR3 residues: CASSLEAGGAKFGEQYF. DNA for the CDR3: TGCGCCAGCAGCTTGGAAGCAGGGGGCGCGAAATTTGGCGAGCAGTACTTC.

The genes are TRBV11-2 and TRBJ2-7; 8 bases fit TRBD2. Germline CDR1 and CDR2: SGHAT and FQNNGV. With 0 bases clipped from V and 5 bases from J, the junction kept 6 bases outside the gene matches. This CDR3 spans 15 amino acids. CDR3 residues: CASSLDEREIDEQYF. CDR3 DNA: TGTGCCAGCAGCTTAGATGAGCGGGAGATCGACGAGCAGTACTTC.

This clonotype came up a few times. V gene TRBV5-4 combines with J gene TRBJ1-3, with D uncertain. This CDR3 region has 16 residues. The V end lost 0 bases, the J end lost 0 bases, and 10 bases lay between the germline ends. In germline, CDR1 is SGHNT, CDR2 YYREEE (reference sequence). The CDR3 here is CASSLGGRDSGNTIYF. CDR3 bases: TGTGCCAGCAGCTTGGGTGGGAGAGACTCTGGAAACACCATATATTTT.

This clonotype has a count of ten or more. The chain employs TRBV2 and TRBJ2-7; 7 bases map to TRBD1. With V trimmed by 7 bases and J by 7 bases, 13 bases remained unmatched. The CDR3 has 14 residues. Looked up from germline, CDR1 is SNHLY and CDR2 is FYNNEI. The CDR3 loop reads CASTPGTATAEQYF. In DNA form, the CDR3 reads TGTGCCAGCACCCCCGGGACAGCAACGGCTGAGCAGTACTTC.

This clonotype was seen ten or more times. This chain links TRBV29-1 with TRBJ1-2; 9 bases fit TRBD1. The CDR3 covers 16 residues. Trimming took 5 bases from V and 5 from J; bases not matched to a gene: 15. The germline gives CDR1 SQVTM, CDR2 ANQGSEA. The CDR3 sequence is CSVRGGTGSPEYGYTF. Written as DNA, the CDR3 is TGCAGCGTTAGAGGCGGGACAGGGTCCCCCGAATATGGCTACACCTTC.

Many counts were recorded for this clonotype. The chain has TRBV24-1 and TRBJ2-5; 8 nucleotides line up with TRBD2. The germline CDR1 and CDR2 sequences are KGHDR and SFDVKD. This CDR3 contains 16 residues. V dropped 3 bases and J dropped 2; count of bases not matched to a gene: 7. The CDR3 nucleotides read TGTGCCACCAGTGATCATGGACTAGCCATACAAGAGACCCAGTACTTC. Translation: CATSDHGLAIQETQYF.

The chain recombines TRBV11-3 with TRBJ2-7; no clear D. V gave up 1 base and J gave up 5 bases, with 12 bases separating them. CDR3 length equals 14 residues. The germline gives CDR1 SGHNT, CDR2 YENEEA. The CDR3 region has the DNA TGTGCCAGCAGCTTAGGGCCCTCCCCACACGAGCAGTACTTC. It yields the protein CASSLGPSPHEQYF.

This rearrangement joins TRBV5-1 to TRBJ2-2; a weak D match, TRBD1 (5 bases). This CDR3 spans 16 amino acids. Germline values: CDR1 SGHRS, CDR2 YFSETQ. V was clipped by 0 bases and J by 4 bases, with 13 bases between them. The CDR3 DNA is TGCGCCAGCAGCTTGGCCGACAGCCGCCTCACCGGGGAGCTGTTTTTT. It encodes CASSLADSRLTGELFF.

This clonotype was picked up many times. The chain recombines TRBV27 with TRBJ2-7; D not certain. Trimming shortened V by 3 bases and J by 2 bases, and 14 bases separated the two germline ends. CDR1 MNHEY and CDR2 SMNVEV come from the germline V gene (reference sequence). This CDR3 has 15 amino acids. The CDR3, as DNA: TGTGCCAGCAGTTTGAGTCGGAAACTTGCCTACGAGCAGTACTTC. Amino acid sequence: CASSLSRKLAYEQYF.

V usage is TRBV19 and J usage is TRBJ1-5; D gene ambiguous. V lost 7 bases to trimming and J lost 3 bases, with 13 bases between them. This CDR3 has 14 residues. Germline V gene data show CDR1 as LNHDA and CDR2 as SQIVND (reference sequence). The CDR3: CASKELGYNQPQHF. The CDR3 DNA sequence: TGTGCCAGTAAAGAGTTAGGGTACAATCAGCCCCAGCATTTT.

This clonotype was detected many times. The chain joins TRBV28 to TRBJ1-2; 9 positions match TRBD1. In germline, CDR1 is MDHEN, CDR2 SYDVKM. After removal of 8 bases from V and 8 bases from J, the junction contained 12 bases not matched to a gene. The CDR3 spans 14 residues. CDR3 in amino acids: CASRRLGTGRGYTF. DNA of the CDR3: TGTGCCAGCCGCAGACTAGGGACAGGGAGAGGCTACACCTTC.

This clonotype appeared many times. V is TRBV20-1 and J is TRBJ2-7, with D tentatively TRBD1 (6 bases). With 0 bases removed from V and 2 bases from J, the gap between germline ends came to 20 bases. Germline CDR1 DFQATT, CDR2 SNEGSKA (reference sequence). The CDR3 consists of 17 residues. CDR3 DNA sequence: TGCAGTGCTAGAGAGGAAAGAACAGGGAGCCCTCCCTACGAGCAGTACTTC. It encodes CSAREERTGSPPYEQYF.

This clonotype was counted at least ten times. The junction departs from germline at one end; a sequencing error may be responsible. CDR3 residues: CASSLDPGAYDYTF. CDR3 coding DNA: TGTGCCAGCAGCTTAGATCCAGGGGCCTATGACTACACCTTC. The V call is TRBV11-3, the J call TRBJ1-2; TRBD1 might be the D (6 bases). This CDR3 has 14 residues. Germline loops: CDR1 SGHNT, CDR2 YENEEA.

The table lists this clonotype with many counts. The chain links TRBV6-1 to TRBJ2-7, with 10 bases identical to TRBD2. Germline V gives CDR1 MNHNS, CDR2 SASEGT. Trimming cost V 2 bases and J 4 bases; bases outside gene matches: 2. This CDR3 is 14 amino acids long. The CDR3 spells CASSETSGIYEQYF. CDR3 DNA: TGTGCCAGCAGTGAAACTAGCGGGATTTACGAGCAGTACTTC.

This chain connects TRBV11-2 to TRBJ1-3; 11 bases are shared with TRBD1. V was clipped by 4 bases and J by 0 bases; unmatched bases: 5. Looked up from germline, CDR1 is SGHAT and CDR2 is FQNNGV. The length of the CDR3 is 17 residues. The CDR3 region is CASSSGTGGSSGNTIYF. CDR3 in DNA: TGTGCCAGCAGCTCCGGGACAGGGGGAAGCTCTGGAAACACCATATATTTT.

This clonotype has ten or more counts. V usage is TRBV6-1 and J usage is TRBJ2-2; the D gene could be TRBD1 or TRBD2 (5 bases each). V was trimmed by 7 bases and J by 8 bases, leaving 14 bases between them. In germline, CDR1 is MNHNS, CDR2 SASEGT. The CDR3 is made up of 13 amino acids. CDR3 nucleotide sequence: TGTGCCAGCAATCGGGACGGACGGGGGGAGCTGTTTTTT. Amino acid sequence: CASNRDGRGELFF.

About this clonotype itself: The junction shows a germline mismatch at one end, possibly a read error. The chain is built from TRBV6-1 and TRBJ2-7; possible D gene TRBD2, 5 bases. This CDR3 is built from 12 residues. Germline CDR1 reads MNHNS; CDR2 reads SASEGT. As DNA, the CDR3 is TGTGCCAGCACTACTAGATTCTACGAGCAATACTTC. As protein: CASTTRFYEQYF.

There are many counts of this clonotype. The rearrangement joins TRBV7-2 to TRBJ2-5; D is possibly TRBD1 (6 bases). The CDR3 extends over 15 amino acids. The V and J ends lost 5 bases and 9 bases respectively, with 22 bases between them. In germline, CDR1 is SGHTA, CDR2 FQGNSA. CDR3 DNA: TGTGCCAGCAGCGCCCGTCCGACAGGACCCGCACCCCAGTACTTC. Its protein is CASSARPTGPAPQYF.

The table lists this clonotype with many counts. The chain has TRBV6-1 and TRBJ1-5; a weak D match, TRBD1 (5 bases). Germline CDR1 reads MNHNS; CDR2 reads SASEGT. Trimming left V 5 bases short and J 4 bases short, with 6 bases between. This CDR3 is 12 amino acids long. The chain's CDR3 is CASSKGNQPQHF. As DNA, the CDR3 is TGTGCCAGCAGTAAGGGGAATCAGCCCCAGCATTTT.

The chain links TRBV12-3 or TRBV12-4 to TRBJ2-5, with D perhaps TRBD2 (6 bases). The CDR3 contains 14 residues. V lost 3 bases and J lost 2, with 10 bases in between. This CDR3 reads CASSFNGRQETQYF. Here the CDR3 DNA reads TGTGCCAGCAGTTTTAATGGGAGGCAAGAGACCCAGTACTTC.

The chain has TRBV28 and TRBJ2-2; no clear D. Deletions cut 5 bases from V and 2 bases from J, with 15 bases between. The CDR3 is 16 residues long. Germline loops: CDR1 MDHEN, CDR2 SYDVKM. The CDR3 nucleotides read TGTGCCAGCAGTCTCCTAACTACGACCAACACCGGGGAGCTGTTTTTT. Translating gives CASSLLTTTNTGELFF.

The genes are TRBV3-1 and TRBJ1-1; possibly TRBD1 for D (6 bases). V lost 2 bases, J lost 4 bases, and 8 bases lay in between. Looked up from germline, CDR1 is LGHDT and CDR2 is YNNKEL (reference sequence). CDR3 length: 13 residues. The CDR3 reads CASSQMTGTEAFF. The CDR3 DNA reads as TGTGCCAGCAGCCAAATGACAGGCACTGAAGCTTTCTTT.